The 9 T cell receptor beta chains below all came from one sample that was sequenced in a study of CD8 T cells in ankylosing spondylitis. TCRdb redid the calling of the 5' RACE reads with MiXCR, one entry per CDR3 protein. The table records 240,000 or so distinct CDR3 sequences, about 10% of them present only once. Sequences were obtained from blood, either unsorted or a sorted T cell fraction (not recorded which). The receptors shown here come from a male donor with ankylosing spondylitis or in good health (not recorded which).

This clonotype has a count of ten or more. This chain joins TRBV7-3 and TRBJ2-1; 12 bases align to TRBD2. The CDR3 covers 15 residues. Germline values: CDR1 SGHTA, CDR2 FQGTGA. Trimming took 2 bases from V and 9 from J; bases not matched to a gene: 5. The CDR3: CASSLGLAGHSEQFF. The CDR3 DNA reads TGTGCCAGCAGCTTAGGACTAGCGGGACACAGTGAGCAGTTCTTC.

The J gene is TRBJ2-2, the V gene TRBV28; perhaps D is TRBD1 or TRBD2 (7 bases each). V dropped 2 bases and J dropped 6 bases, with 13 bases sitting between them. CDR1 is MDHEN and CDR2 is SYDVKM in the germline V gene. CDR3 length: 15 amino acids. The CDR3 loop reads CASSLATGRAGELFF. The CDR3 nucleotides are TGTGCCAGCAGTTTAGCGACAGGGAGGGCCGGGGAGCTGTTTTTT.

This clonotype showed up many times. This chain links TRBV24-1 with TRBJ2-2; the D gene is possibly TRBD2 (6 bases). This CDR3 is built from 15 residues. The V and J ends lost 3 bases and 5 bases respectively, with 12 bases between them. Germline V CDR1 and CDR2: KGHDR, SFDVKD. In DNA, the CDR3 is TGTGCCACCAGTGATGAGGCGGGACCGACCGGGGAGCTGTTTTTT. Its protein product is CATSDEAGPTGELFF.

This clonotype was seen more than once but under ten times. This chain links TRBV7-8 with TRBJ2-7; 7 nucleotides line up with TRBD1. The CDR3 totals 16 residues. V shed 1 base and J 2 bases; nucleotides not matched to a gene: 8. Germline assignment: CDR1 SGHVS and CDR2 FQNEAQ. The CDR3 DNA is TGTGCCAGCAGCTTAGTAGGGGGCAGGGCTACCTACGAGCAGTACTTC. Its translation is CASSLVGGRATYEQYF.

This clonotype was picked up many times. The gene calls are TRBV7-2 and TRBJ2-5, with D uncertain. CDR1 is SGHTA and CDR2 is FQGNSA in the germline V gene. The V end lost 3 bases, the J end lost 5 bases, and 10 bases lay between the germline ends. This CDR3 comprises 13 residues. The CDR3 nucleotides read TGTGCCAGCAGCTTCTCGGTCCGGGAGACCCAGTACTTC. Residues: CASSFSVRETQYF.

This clonotype was observed a handful of times. V usage is TRBV2 and J usage is TRBJ2-6; D is possibly TRBD2 (6 bases). Germline V gene data show CDR1 as SNHLY and CDR2 as FYNNEI. CDR3 length: 16 amino acids. Between the trimmed V and J ends, which lost 2 bases and 2 bases, there was a span of 10 bases. This CDR3 reads CASSELGGTGANVLTF. CDR3 DNA sequence: TGTGCCAGCAGTGAACTTGGGGGGACTGGGGCCAACGTCCTGACTTTC.

The V call is TRBV4-1, the J call TRBJ1-1, with a tentative D call TRBD1 (5 bases). CDR1 is MGHRA, CDR2 YSYEKL, per germline. This CDR3 has 14 amino acids. Trimming cost V 0 bases and J 13 bases, with 18 bases left between them. CDR3 sequence: CASSQDRNGARGFF. The CDR3 bases are TGCGCCAGCAGCCAAGATAGGAACGGGGCTCGGGGTTTCTTT.

This clonotype was counted many times. This sequence joins TRBV5-1 and TRBJ2-2; unclear D gene. The germline gives CDR1 SGHRS, CDR2 YFSETQ. There are 15 residues in the CDR3. V lost 2 bases and J 2 bases, leaving 10 bases between the germline ends. This chain's CDR3 is CASSLFSHNTGELFF. DNA for the CDR3: TGCGCCAGCAGCTTATTCAGCCATAACACCGGGGAGCTGTTTTTT.

This clonotype was seen many times. CDR3 DNA sequence: TGCAGTGCCACGCCGACAAGCCATAGCAATCAGCCCCAGCATTTT. This codes for CSATPTSHSNQPQHF. The chain joins TRBV20-1 to TRBJ1-5; D is uncertain. Germline assignment: CDR1 DFQATT and CDR2 SNEGSKA (reference sequence). The ends were cut back, 6 bases at V and 0 bases at J, with 15 bases in the middle. This CDR3 has 15 residues.